The source of this T cell receptor beta chain is a study of breast tumors, draining lymph nodes, adjacent tissues. There are 14 residues in the CDR3. J was trimmed by 8 bases and V by 5 bases; bases with no gene match: 6. Germline loops: CDR1 LGHDT, CDR2 YNNKEL (reference sequence). This clonotype showed up many times. Its antigen is unidentified. From the multiplex PCR reads, TCRdb called clonotypes with MiXCR, one entry per CDR3 protein. This table holds more than 85,000 distinct CDR3 sequences, approximately 22% found once. Axillary draining lymph nodes of breast cancer patients supplied the node samples. Study-wide results and limits: Data only fit, rather than demonstrated, lymph node origin of most tumor T cells. Tumor repertoires ranked between lymph nodes and nontumor tissue in diversity, with V and J gene preferences. Luminal-like breast cancer showed significantly higher tumor–nontumor repertoire similarity than basal-like. The data were judged consistent with most tumor T cells coming from lymph node and expanding in tumor.

The sequence derives from a female donor with breast cancer. Some clones in this sample may be carry-over from other donors' samples. Input material: axillary lymph node tissue. This chain joins TRBV3-1 and TRBJ1-6, with 7 bases identical to TRBD1. CDR3: CASSLGQYYSPLHF. CDR3 coding DNA: TGTGCCAGCAGCTTGGGACAGTATTATTCACCCCTCCACTTT.